The source of this T cell receptor (beta chain) is a study of blood T cell repertoires in COVID-19. In the study overall: Collection of acute and convalescent COVID-19 samples took place in the United States, Italy and Spain.

The CDR3 is 17 amino acids. Germline V gene sequence: CDR1 SGHRS, CDR2 YFSETQ. With 4 bases clipped from V and 0 bases from J, the junction kept 10 bases outside the gene matches. Produced via immunoSEQ multiplex PCR; TCRdb's table is partial and in-frame only. The sample carries over 130,000 clones, 80% to 90% recorded once. Material: peripheral blood. The receptor was isolated from a man aged 60 to 69 with active or convalescent COVID-19. The rearrangement links TRBV5-1 to TRBJ1-3, with 7 nucleotides matching TRBD1. The CDR3 bases are TGCGCCAGCAGCGCGGGCGGACAGGCCGACTCTGGAAACACCATATATTTT. Encoded protein: CASSAGGQADSGNTIYF. Full variable domain (missing parts from reference TRBV5-1 and TRBJ1-3): KAGVTQTPRYLIKTRGQQVTLSCSPISGHRSVSWYQQTPGQGLQFLFEYFSETQRNKGNFPGRFSGRQFSNSRSEMNVSTLELGDSALYLCASSAGGQADSGNTIYFGEGSWLTVV.